The clone carrying this T cell receptor beta chain was picked up many times. The CDR3 covers 13 residues. Looked up from germline, CDR1 is KGHSH and CDR2 is LQKENI. V dropped 1 base and J dropped 0 bases, with 3 bases sitting between them. Amplified TCR beta CDR3 regions came from RNA transcripts. A first-round RT-PCR of the TCR CDR3 used the HTBI primer set. A single record per CDR3 protein comes from TCRdb applying MiXCR to the multiplex PCR reads. The sample shows 300,000 to 400,000 distinct CDR3 sequences, about 14% of them seen only once. This specimen belongs to a study of T cells in Graves' hyperthyroidism and ophthalmopathy. Researchers barred patients who had uncontrolled infection, other autoimmune disease, pregnancy or lactation.

Material: blood. The chain uses TRBV18 and TRBJ2-5; the D is unclear. The receptor comes from a woman aged 25 to 45 with Graves' ophthalmopathy. This CDR3 is CASSPQDQETQYF. CDR3 DNA sequence: TGTGCCAGCTCACCACAGGACCAAGAGACCCAGTACTTC.